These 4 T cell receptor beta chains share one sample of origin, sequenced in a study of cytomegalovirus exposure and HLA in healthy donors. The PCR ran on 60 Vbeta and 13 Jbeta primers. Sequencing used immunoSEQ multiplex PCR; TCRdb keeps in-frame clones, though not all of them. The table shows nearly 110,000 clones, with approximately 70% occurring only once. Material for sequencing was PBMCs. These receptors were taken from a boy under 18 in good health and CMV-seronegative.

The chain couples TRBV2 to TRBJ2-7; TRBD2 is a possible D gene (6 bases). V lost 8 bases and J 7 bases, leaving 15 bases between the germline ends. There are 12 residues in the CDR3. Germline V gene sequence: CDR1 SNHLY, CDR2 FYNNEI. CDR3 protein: CASLSIRGEQYF. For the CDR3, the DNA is TGTGCCAGCCTTTCTATACGGGGGGAGCAGTACTTC.

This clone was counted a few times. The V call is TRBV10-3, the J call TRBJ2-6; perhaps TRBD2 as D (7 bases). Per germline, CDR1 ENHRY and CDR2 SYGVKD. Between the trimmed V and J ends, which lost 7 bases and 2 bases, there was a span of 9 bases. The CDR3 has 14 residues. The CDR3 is CAIKGGPGANVLTF. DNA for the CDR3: TGTGCCATCAAGGGGGGGCCTGGGGCCAACGTCCTGACTTTC.

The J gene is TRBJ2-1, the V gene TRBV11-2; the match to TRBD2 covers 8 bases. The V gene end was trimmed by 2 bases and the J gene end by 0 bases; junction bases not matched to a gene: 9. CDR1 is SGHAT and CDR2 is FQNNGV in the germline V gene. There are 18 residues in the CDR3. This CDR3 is CASSLKTSGGSSYNEQFF. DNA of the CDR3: TGTGCCAGCAGCTTAAAAACTAGCGGAGGAAGCTCCTACAATGAGCAGTTCTTC.

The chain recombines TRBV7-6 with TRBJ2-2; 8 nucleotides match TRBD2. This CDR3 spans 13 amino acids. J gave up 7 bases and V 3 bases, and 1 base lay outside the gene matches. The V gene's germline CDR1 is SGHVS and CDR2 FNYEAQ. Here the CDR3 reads CASSLRGDGELFF. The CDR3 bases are TGTGCCAGCAGCTTGCGGGGGGACGGGGAGCTGTTTTTT.